A selection of T cell receptor beta chains follows, all from one sample in a study of blood T cell repertoires in COVID-19. Profiled with immunoSEQ multiplex PCR; TCRdb holds only in-frame clones, not every one. The sample contains hundreds of thousands of clones, about 87% of which appear only once. Sequenced input: PBMCs or T cells enriched from blood (not recorded which). The source is a woman aged 45-65 years who had recovered from COVID-19. CDR3s leave out the opening cysteine and the closing phenylalanine or tryptophan.

V	CDR3
TRBV19	ASSMIREGGETQY
TRBV5-1	ASSLAFSANYGYT
TRBV19	ASSPVDRGQNSPLH
TRBV19	ASSTLEQETQY
TRBV18	ASSTIGTGIGHYGYT
TRBV27	ASRNSWTGGSPLH
TRBV30	AWIPDRNTGELF
TRBV6-5	ASSHIVDRGRYT
TRBV27	ASSFRLAGEKQY
TRBV7-3	ASSPEAAGKQY
TRBV3-1/TRBV3-2	ASSQPKTGSGNTIY
TRBV19	ASSTDIGGAGNEQF
TRBV3-1/TRBV3-2	ASSAHNSPLH
TRBV2	ASSESSRTHTF
TRBV13	ASSRGLAGTKGTDTQY
TRBV2	ASSARPGYNEQF
TRBV27	ASRPGGDRERPNQPQH
TRBV5-1	ASSLGEGFSEQY
TRBV9	ASSVSGGPSSYNEQF
TRBV10-3	AISATGTEAF
TRBV14	ASSQGLVGASTDTQY
TRBV5-5	ASSRTGTSSGGYEQY
TRBV28	ASSRRANTEAF
TRBV5-1	ASRVAGAEQF
TRBV14	ASSQVRGYEQY
TRBV7-2	ASNQVVGYEQY
TRBV27	ASSQQGRTAQPQH
TRBV2	ASTFSGSGWYEQY
TRBV6-2/TRBV6-3	ASSYNAGGNSNQPQH
TRBV2	ASSPSRQDRETQY
TRBV7-8	ASSLLVVPLQF
TRBV4-3	ASSQRARSGRVRAQF
TRBV7-9	ASSLDRVPNTEAF
TRBV5-6	ASSPRRDSFSGYT
TRBV5-4	ASRSGTGGDTQY
TRBV28	ASSHPGTSKVEAF
TRBV9	ASNPTGTPTYEQY
TRBV5-1	ASSLGPGLANHEQY
TRBV4-1	ASSLFPGLFNYEQY
TRBV15	ATSNRGGGTPGELF
TRBV6-5	ASSGQLNQPQH
TRBV19	ASSIASGGSYNEQF
TRBV20-1	SASRDWEQY
TRBV29-1	SVAVSGGDADTQY
TRBV28	ASSTAGQGSYEQY
TRBV7-9	ASSHPTAAEAF
TRBV6-5	ASRRGNTIY
TRBV5-1	ASSFSGSPDNEQF
TRBV27	ASSSAPNNEQF
TRBV5-1	ASRGGKNTGELF
TRBV7-9	ASSLGSIASYEQY
TRBV28	ASSDGRRANTEAF
TRBV5-1	ASSLASSGGTYEQY
TRBV20-1	SASPPTGLRDEQY